The entry below describes one T cell receptor (beta chain). Germline lookup yields CDR1 GTSNPN and CDR2 SVGIG (reference sequence). CDR3 length equals 12 residues. Trimming took 5 bases from V and 8 from J, leaving 13 bases between them. Some clones are missing from TCRdb's copy, which holds only in-frame ones; the method was immunoSEQ multiplex PCR. The sample includes approximately 200,000 clones, about four fifths seen only once; the top ten take about 10%. The data are from a study of blood T cell repertoires in COVID-19. J is TRBJ1-3 and V is TRBV30; D ambiguous. The clonotype was recovered from an elderly woman with acute or convalescent COVID-19. The sequencing input was peripheral blood. The CDR3 here is CAWGRDLDTIYF. The CDR3 DNA reads TGTGCCTGGGGACGGGATTTGGACACCATATATTTT.